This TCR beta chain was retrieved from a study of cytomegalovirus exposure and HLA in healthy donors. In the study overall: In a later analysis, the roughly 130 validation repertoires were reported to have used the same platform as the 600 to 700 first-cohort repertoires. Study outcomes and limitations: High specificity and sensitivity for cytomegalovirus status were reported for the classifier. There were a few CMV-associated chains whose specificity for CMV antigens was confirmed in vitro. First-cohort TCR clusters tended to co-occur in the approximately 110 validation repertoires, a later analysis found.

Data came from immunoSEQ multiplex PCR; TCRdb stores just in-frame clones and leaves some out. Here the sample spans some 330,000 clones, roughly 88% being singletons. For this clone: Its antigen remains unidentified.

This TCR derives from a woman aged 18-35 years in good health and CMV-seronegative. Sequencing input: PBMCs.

CDR3 region: CASSVEGTTAYNEQFF. The CDR3 DNA sequence: TGTGCCAGCAGCGTAGAAGGGACTACGGCCTACAATGAGCAGTTCTTC. V usage is TRBV9 and J usage is TRBJ2-1; 7 nucleotides agree with TRBD2. The CDR3 is made up of 16 amino acids. After removal of 0 bases from V and 2 bases from J, the junction contained 5 bases not matched to a gene. Germline-derived CDR1 and CDR2 are SGDLS and YYNGEE.